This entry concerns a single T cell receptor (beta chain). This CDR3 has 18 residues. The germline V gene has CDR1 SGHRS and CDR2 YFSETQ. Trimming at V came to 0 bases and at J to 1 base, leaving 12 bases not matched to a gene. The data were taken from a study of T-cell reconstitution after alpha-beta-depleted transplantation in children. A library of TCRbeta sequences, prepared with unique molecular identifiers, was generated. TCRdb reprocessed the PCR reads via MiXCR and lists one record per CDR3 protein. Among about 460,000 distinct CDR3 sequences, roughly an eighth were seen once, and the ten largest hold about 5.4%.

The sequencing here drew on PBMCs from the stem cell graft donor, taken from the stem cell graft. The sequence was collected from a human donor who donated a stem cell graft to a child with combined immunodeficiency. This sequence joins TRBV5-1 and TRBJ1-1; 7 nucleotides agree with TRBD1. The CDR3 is CASSLVPPRQGWNTEAFF. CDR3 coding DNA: TGCGCCAGCAGCTTGGTTCCCCCCCGACAGGGATGGAACACTGAAGCTTTCTTT.